The sequence of this TCR beta chain was determined in a study of preoperative IRX-2 immunotherapy in early breast cancer. The treatment was: preoperative locoregional IRX-2 cytokine immunotherapy. Some clones are missing from TCRdb's copy, which holds only in-frame ones; the method was immunoSEQ multiplex PCR. The profile shows 3,500 or so clones, 55% to 70% of them singletons. CDR3 length equals 16 residues. Trimming stripped 5 bases from V and 1 base from J, with 18 bases between. Germline V gene sequence: CDR1 MDHEN, CDR2 SYDVKM. The genes are TRBV28 and TRBJ2-7; either TRBD1 or TRBD2 may fit D (5 bases each). This sequence was found in a human donor with breast cancer. The sample here was tumor tissue, taken after IRX-2 immunotherapy. CDR3 coding DNA: TGTGCCAGCAGTCCCCGGGGACCTAGGAGGTCCTACGAGCAGTACTTC. Amino acids: CASSPRGPRRSYEQYF.